The 18 T cell receptor beta chains below come from one sample, sequenced in a study of CD4 T cell repertoires in COVID-19. Generated by immunoSEQ multiplex PCR, the TCRdb table keeps only in-frame clones and is missing some. The sample records approximately 79,000 clones, under 90% being singletons. Sequencing used CD4+ T cells from peripheral blood, obtained after recovery from COVID-19. These receptor sequences come from a human donor who had COVID-19.

In its sample, this clone was seen a few times. This chain uses TRBV10-2 with TRBJ2-7, with 9 bases fitting TRBD2. Losses at the gene ends were 6 bases for V and 3 bases for J; bases not matched to a gene: 0. The germline gives CDR1 WSHSY, CDR2 SAAADI. There are 12 residues in the CDR3. The CDR3 DNA reads TGCGCCAGCAGGACTAGCGGCTACGAGCAGTACTTC. This translates into CASRTSGYEQYF.

Ten or more counts support this clone. V is TRBV19 and J is TRBJ1-5, with a possible D match to TRBD1 (6 bases). Germline V lookup: CDR1 LNHDA, CDR2 SQIVND (reference sequence). Trimming stripped 3 bases from V and 2 bases from J, with 14 bases between. The CDR3 runs 16 residues. DNA of the CDR3: TGTGCCAGTAGTATCCAGGGGAGTGGAGGCAATCAGCCCCAGCATTTT. Translation gives CASSIQGSGGNQPQHF. The full variable domain, its missing parts supplied by reference TRBV19 and TRBJ1-5, is DGGITQSPKYLFRKEGQNVTLSCEQNLNHDAMYWYRQDPGQGLRLIYYSQIVNDFQKGDIAEGYSVSREKKESFPLTVTSAQKNPTAFYLCASSIQGSGGNQPQHFGDGTRLSIL.

This clone was detected once. CDR3 loop: CASSEMAGELFF. Written as DNA, the CDR3 is TGTGCCAGCAGTGAAATGGCCGGGGAGCTGTTTTTT. The rearrangement links TRBV2 to TRBJ2-2; no firm D call. Germline V CDR1 and CDR2: SNHLY, FYNNEI. With 2 bases removed from V and 6 bases from J, the gap between germline ends came to 4 bases. The CDR3 consists of 12 residues.

V and J are TRBV24-1 and TRBJ1-1, with 8 bases matching TRBD1. Germline-derived CDR1 and CDR2 are KGHDR and SFDVKD. This CDR3 is 13 amino acids long. V gave up 10 bases and J gave up 1 base; unmatched junction bases: 4. In DNA, the CDR3 is TGTGCCACTCAGGGACAGGAGAACACTGAAGCTTTCTTT. Protein sequence: CATQGQENTEAFF.

The rearrangement links TRBV18 to TRBJ1-2; maybe TRBD1 (5 bases). There are 13 residues in the CDR3. V shed 2 bases and J shed 4 bases, with 8 bases lying between them. Germline CDR1 reads KGHSH; CDR2 reads LQKENI. The CDR3 sequence is CASSPGTGYGYTF. Here the CDR3 DNA reads TGTGCCAGCTCACCAGGCACAGGCTATGGCTACACCTTC.

The V gene is TRBV7-9, the J gene TRBJ2-6, with a weak D call TRBD1 (5 bases). This CDR3 region has 14 residues. Germline V gene lookup returns CDR1 SEHNR and CDR2 FQNEAQ (reference sequence). Here the CDR3 reads CAAPWGAGANVLTF. The CDR3 region has the DNA TGTGCAGCGCCTTGGGGCGCTGGGGCCAACGTCCTGACTTTC.

The chain is built from TRBV2 and TRBJ2-5; D uncertain. The V end was cut by 5 bases, the J end by 2 bases, with 9 bases between. The CDR3 is 13 amino acids. Germline lookup yields CDR1 SNHLY and CDR2 FYNNEI. The CDR3 protein is CASSMGRQETQYF. As DNA, the CDR3 is TGTGCCAGCAGTATGGGCAGACAAGAGACCCAGTACTTC.

This clone was counted between two and nine times. The V gene is TRBV11-2, the J gene TRBJ1-1; TRBD1 is a possible D gene (5 bases). The CDR3 is made up of 12 amino acids. The V gene's germline CDR1 is SGHAT and CDR2 FQNNGV. V dropped 3 bases and J dropped 7 bases, with 9 bases sitting between them. CDR3 sequence: CASSFNGGEAFF. The CDR3 nucleotides read TGTGCCAGCAGCTTTAATGGGGGTGAAGCTTTCTTT.

The genes are TRBV5-5 and TRBJ2-3; D could derive from TRBD1 or TRBD2 (5 bases each). Deletions cut 3 bases from V and 3 bases from J, with 5 bases between. CDR1 SGHKS and CDR2 YYEKEE come from the germline V gene (reference sequence). The CDR3 sequence is 12 residues long. The CDR3 sequence: CASSWGTDTQYF. Here the CDR3 DNA reads TGTGCCAGCAGCTGGGGGACAGATACGCAGTATTTT.

This clone appeared once. The chain couples TRBV28 to TRBJ2-5, with D possibly called TRBD1 or TRBD2 (6 bases each). V was clipped by 5 bases and J by 2 bases, with 9 bases between them. This CDR3 is built from 13 residues. Germline lookup yields CDR1 MDHEN and CDR2 SYDVKM. The CDR3 loop reads CASSKGGQETQYF. CDR3 bases: TGTGCCAGCAGTAAGGGGGGACAAGAGACCCAGTACTTC.

The chain joins TRBV18 to TRBJ2-7, with D tentatively TRBD1 (8 bases). Germline CDR1 and CDR2: KGHSH and LQKENI. The CDR3 has 14 amino acids. V was clipped by 5 bases and J by 5 bases, with 16 bases between them. The CDR3 here is CASSDRGGANEQYF. The CDR3 DNA reads as TGTGCCAGCTCAGACAGGGGAGGGGCAAACGAGCAGTACTTC.

The V call is TRBV5-1, the J call TRBJ2-3, with D possibly matching TRBD2 (6 bases). This CDR3 comprises 19 residues. Germline V gene sequence: CDR1 SGHRS, CDR2 YFSETQ. V was cut by 4 bases and J by 1 base, with 25 bases left in between. The CDR3 reads CASSRRGSGRSERTDTQYF. Written as DNA, the CDR3 is TGCGCCAGCAGCCGCCGGGGTAGCGGACGTTCAGAACGCACAGATACGCAGTATTTT.

The chain joins TRBV3-1 (or the pseudogene TRBV3-2) to TRBJ1-1, with D unresolved. Germline CDR1 reads LGHDT; CDR2 reads YNNKEL (reference sequence). This CDR3 region has 13 residues. Trimming removed 7 bases from V and 2 bases from J, with 11 bases in between. CDR3 in amino acids: CASNDGINTEAFF. The CDR3 nucleotides read TGTGCCAGCAACGACGGGATTAACACTGAAGCTTTCTTT.

The chain joins TRBV10-3 to TRBJ2-5; TRBD1 aligns across 8 bases. There are 14 residues in the CDR3. CDR1 and CDR2 (germline): ENHRY, SYGVKD. The V gene end was trimmed by 3 bases and the J gene end by 5 bases; junction bases not matched to a gene: 5. The CDR3 region is CAISEPQGGETQYF. In nucleotides, the CDR3 is TGTGCCATCAGTGAACCACAGGGGGGCGAGACCCAGTACTTC.

The rearrangement links TRBV7-9 to TRBJ1-2; D is undetermined. The V gene's germline CDR1 is SEHNR and CDR2 FQNEAQ (reference sequence). The CDR3 has 13 amino acids. Trimming cost V 5 bases and J 8 bases, with 15 bases left between them. CDR3 in DNA: TGTGCCAGCAGCCTGCAAAACAATGAGGGCTACACCTTC. This translates into CASSLQNNEGYTF.

This chain links TRBV18 with TRBJ2-7; weak D call: TRBD2 (5 bases). V was pared by 6 bases and J by 5 bases, with 8 bases between. Germline lookup yields CDR1 KGHSH and CDR2 LQKENI. The CDR3 extends over 11 amino acids. CDR3 sequence: CASSEADEQYF. The CDR3 bases are TGTGCCAGCTCCGAAGCGGACGAGCAGTACTTC. Full variable domain (outside the CDR3, taken from reference TRBV18 and TRBJ2-7): NAGVMQNPRHLVRRRGQEARLRCSPMKGHSHVYWYRQLPEEGLKFMVYLQKENIIDESGMPKERFSAEFPKEGPSILRIQQVVRGDSAAYFCASSEADEQYFGPGTRLTVT.

This chain connects TRBV28 to TRBJ1-2; TRBD1 aligns across 12 bases. The CDR3 runs 14 residues. The V gene's germline CDR1 is MDHEN and CDR2 SYDVKM. J was trimmed by 4 bases and V by 10 bases; bases with no gene match: 7. DNA for the CDR3: TGTGCCACCTGGGACAGGGGGCACCTCTATGGCTACACCTTC. This gives the protein CATWDRGHLYGYTF.

This sequence joins TRBV6-5 and TRBJ2-2; 8 nucleotides match TRBD1. This CDR3 comprises 16 residues. Trimming at V came to 4 bases and at J to 1 base, leaving 5 bases not matched to a gene. Per the germline V gene, CDR1 is MNHEY and CDR2 is SVGAGI. CDR3 sequence (DNA): TGTGCCAGCAGTTTGGACAGGGTGGAGAACACCGGGGAGCTGTTTTTT. Translated, it gives CASSLDRVENTGELFF.